One and the same sample provided the 30 T cell receptor beta chains below, sequenced in a study of OX40 agonist ivuxolimab in advanced cancers. Here immunoSEQ multiplex PCR was the method, and the copy in TCRdb shows in-frame clones only, minus some. The table includes 68,000 or so clones, 85% to 95% detected once. Sequencing used CD4+ or CD8+ T cells sorted from blood, obtained in a trial of the OX40 agonist ivuxolimab. The source is an adult with an advanced solid tumor such as melanoma, head and neck, liver or kidney cancer.

This chain uses TRBV5-8 with TRBJ1-1; D unclear. V was pared by 4 bases and J by 1 base, with 11 bases between. Per the germline V gene, CDR1 is SGHTS and CDR2 is YDEGEE. CDR3 size: 14 residues. This chain's CDR3 is CASSGAVWNTEAFF. The CDR3 bases are TGTGCCAGCAGCGGTGCCGTATGGAACACTGAAGCTTTCTTT.

The genes are TRBV11-2 and TRBJ2-1; TRBD2 aligns across 8 bases. Germline loops: CDR1 SGHAT, CDR2 FQNNGV. The J segment lost 5 bases and the V segment lost 6 bases, leaving 12 bases of the junction unmatched. CDR3 length equals 16 residues. The CDR3 DNA reads TGTGCCAGCAGTCCACTTCACGGGAGGGCGAACAATGAGCAGTTCTTC. Residues: CASSPLHGRANNEQFF.

CDR3 sequence reads: CATNQGGAAKNIQYF. The CDR3 DNA sequence: TGTGCCACCAACCAGGGAGGGGCGGCCAAAAACATTCAGTACTTC. The gene calls are TRBV6-5 and TRBJ2-4, with 7 bases lining up with TRBD2. CDR3 length: 15 amino acids. From germline, CDR1 is MNHEY and CDR2 SVGAGI. V shed 10 bases, J shed 1 base, and the junction held 10 bases outside the gene matches.

V and J are TRBV19 and TRBJ2-3; TRBD2 aligns across 9 bases. Germline CDR1 is LNHDA and CDR2 is SQIVND (reference sequence). The CDR3 is 17 amino acids. The trim removed 6 bases at V and 0 bases at J, leaving 10 bases unmatched. The CDR3 nucleotides read TGTGCCAGTAGCTCTAGCGGGACCACACTCAGCACAGATACGCAGTATTTT. It is translated as CASSSSGTTLSTDTQYF.

The rearrangement joins TRBV2 to TRBJ1-3; D ambiguous. Germline CDR1 is SNHLY and CDR2 is FYNNEI. This CDR3 comprises 16 residues. V dropped 5 bases and J dropped 0 bases, with 14 bases sitting between them. The CDR3 sequence is CASSLSRISSGNTIYF. DNA of the CDR3: TGTGCCAGCAGTCTTTCACGGATCAGCTCTGGAAACACCATATATTTT.

The genes are TRBV18 and TRBJ1-2; weak D call: TRBD1 (6 bases). Germline-derived CDR1 and CDR2 are KGHSH and LQKENI. Trimming stripped 2 bases from V and 7 bases from J, with 11 bases between. CDR3 size: 13 residues. The CDR3 reads CASSPTGAGGYTF. DNA of the CDR3: TGTGCCAGCTCACCAACGGGGGCCGGTGGCTACACCTTC.

The V gene is TRBV19, the J gene TRBJ1-2, with D hard to call. Germline loops: CDR1 LNHDA, CDR2 SQIVND (reference sequence). V was trimmed by 6 bases and J by 6 bases, leaving 17 bases between them. This CDR3 has 14 amino acids. CDR3 loop: CASSPSRRDNGYTF. As DNA, the CDR3 is TGTGCCAGTAGCCCAAGTCGGAGAGACAATGGCTACACCTTC.

This rearrangement joins TRBV18 to TRBJ2-7; TRBD2 aligns across 7 bases. Germline CDR1 reads KGHSH; CDR2 reads LQKENI. Trimming cost V 4 bases and J 2 bases; bases outside gene matches: 8. There are 15 residues in the CDR3. CDR3 amino acids: CASSLGGTPPYEQYF. For the CDR3, the DNA is TGTGCCAGCTCACTGGGGGGGACCCCCCCCTACGAGCAGTACTTC.

The rearrangement links TRBV30 to TRBJ2-2, with TRBD2 as a possible D gene (6 bases). Between the trimmed V and J ends, which lost 5 bases and 5 bases, there was a span of 12 bases. Germline V CDR1 and CDR2: GTSNPN, SVGIG (reference sequence). This CDR3 comprises 13 residues. DNA of the CDR3: TGTGCCTGGGGACGACTAGATACCGGGGAGCTGTTTTTT. Protein: CAWGRLDTGELFF.

Regarding this clone: The conserved final phenylalanine or tryptophan is absent from the CDR3, which likely points to a read error. The J gene is TRBJ1-1, the V gene TRBV9; D is undetermined. Germline V lookup: CDR1 SGDLS, CDR2 YYNGEE. The CDR3 loop spans 12 amino acids. With 0 bases removed from V and 3 bases from J, the gap between germline ends came to 3 bases. This CDR3 is CASSVGDTEAFL. In nucleotides, the CDR3 is TGTGCCAGCAGCGTAGGGGACACTGAAGCTTTCCTT.

V is TRBV5-6 and J is TRBJ2-7; 10 bases map to TRBD2. The junction had 5 bases not matched to a gene; V was cut back by 0 bases and J by 2 bases. Germline assignment: CDR1 SGHDT and CDR2 YYEEEE. The CDR3 loop spans 16 amino acids. CDR3 DNA: TGTGCCAGCAGCTTGGGTCCCACTAGCGGGGCCTACGAGCAGTACTTC. This encodes CASSLGPTSGAYEQYF.

The genes are TRBV6-1 and TRBJ1-5; D might be TRBD1 (6 bases). Trimming stripped 4 bases from V and 0 bases from J, with 19 bases between. Germline values: CDR1 MNHNS, CDR2 SASEGT. CDR3 length equals 18 residues. The CDR3: CASSGEQGGSFSNQPQHF. The CDR3 DNA reads TGTGCCAGCAGTGGAGAACAGGGTGGCTCCTTTAGCAATCAGCCCCAGCATTTT.

This chain uses TRBV2 with TRBJ1-2; D gene uncertain. Germline CDR1 SNHLY, CDR2 FYNNEI. The ends were cut back, 6 bases at V and 3 bases at J, with 11 bases in the middle. The CDR3 runs to 13 residues. The chain's CDR3 is CASSTTGDYGYTF. The CDR3 nucleotides are TGTGCCAGCAGCACAACCGGGGACTATGGCTACACCTTC.

This sequence joins TRBV2 and TRBJ2-2; 8 bases are shared with TRBD2. This CDR3 has 13 residues. Germline trimming cut 5 bases from V and 8 bases from J; bases unmatched to any gene: 4. Germline V gene lookup returns CDR1 SNHLY and CDR2 FYNNEI. The CDR3 is CASSQRGTGELFF. The DNA for the CDR3 is TGTGCCAGCAGTCAGCGGGGGACTGGGGAGCTGTTTTTT. The entire variable domain, with the rest obtained from reference TRBV2 and TRBJ2-2, is as follows: EPEVTQTPSHQVTQMGQEVILRCVPISNHLYFYWYRQILGQKVEFLVSFYNNEISEKSEIFDDQFSVERPDGSNFTLKIRSTKLEDSAMYFCASSQRGTGELFFGEGSRLTVL.

This chain uses TRBV18 with TRBJ2-5, with 7 bases that match TRBD2. The CDR3 contains 14 residues. After removal of 3 bases from V and 4 bases from J, the junction contained 5 bases not matched to a gene. CDR1 is KGHSH, CDR2 LQKENI, per germline. The CDR3 region has the DNA TGTGCCAGCTCACCTCCTCGGGGGGTAGAGACCCAGTACTTC. This translates into CASSPPRGVETQYF.

V and J are TRBV19 and TRBJ2-3; 11 bases line up with TRBD2. The CDR3 runs to 15 residues. The V and J ends lost 6 bases and 3 bases, in that order; junction bases with no gene match: 5. Germline CDR1 is LNHDA and CDR2 is SQIVND (reference sequence). The CDR3 DNA reads TGTGCCAGTAGCCCCGGGACTAGCGGTACAGATACGCAGTATTTT. Translating gives CASSPGTSGTDTQYF.

The rearrangement joins TRBV18 to TRBJ2-3; D call uncertain. Germline assignment: CDR1 KGHSH and CDR2 LQKENI. Trimming stripped 7 bases from V and 4 bases from J, with 15 bases between. This CDR3 is 14 amino acids long. The chain's CDR3 is CASFSGGGPDTQYF. The CDR3 DNA sequence: TGTGCCAGCTTCTCGGGCGGTGGACCAGATACGCAGTATTTT.

The CDR3 nucleotides are TGTGCCAGCAGCGGAACAGGGTTCTACGAGCAGTACTTC. Protein: CASSGTGFYEQYF. J is TRBJ2-7 and V is TRBV11-2; D might be TRBD1 (6 bases). Germline V gives CDR1 SGHAT, CDR2 FQNNGV. Between the trimmed V and J ends, which lost 5 bases and 3 bases, there was a span of 11 bases. The CDR3 has 13 amino acids.

The J gene is TRBJ1-1, the V gene TRBV6-1, with a possible D match to TRBD1 (6 bases). Trimming removed 7 bases at V and 11 bases at J, with 23 bases between. Per the germline V gene, CDR1 is MNHNS and CDR2 is SASEGT. This CDR3 contains 14 residues. CDR3 region: CASNAGGRGFFAFF. The CDR3 nucleotides are TGTGCCAGCAATGCTGGGGGCCGTGGCTTTTTTGCTTTCTTT.

The gene calls are TRBV30 and TRBJ1-5; possible D gene TRBD1, 6 bases. V was cut by 1 base and J by 4 bases, with 11 bases left in between. Germline V lookup: CDR1 GTSNPN, CDR2 SVGIG (reference sequence). CDR3 size: 14 residues. The DNA for the CDR3 is TGTGCCTGGAGTGCGACACAGGGTAATCAGCCCCAGCATTTT. Amino acids: CAWSATQGNQPQHF. The entire variable domain, with the rest obtained from reference TRBV30 and TRBJ1-5, is as follows: SQTIHQWPATLVQPVGSPLSLECTVEGTSNPNLYWYRQAAGRGLQLLFYSVGIGQISSEVPQNLSASRPQDRQFILSSKKLLLSDSGFYLCAWSATQGNQPQHFGDGTRLSIL.

CDR3 bases: TGTGCCAGCAGCTTAGCGGCCGGGACAGGGGTATACGAGCAGTACTTC. It encodes CASSLAAGTGVYEQYF. V is TRBV7-6 and J is TRBJ2-7, with 10 nucleotides matching TRBD1. V shed 0 bases and J 4 bases; nucleotides not matched to a gene: 6. This CDR3 spans 16 amino acids. CDR1 and CDR2 (germline): SGHVS, FNYEAQ.

The chain has TRBV7-9 and TRBJ2-2, with D possibly being TRBD2 (5 bases). V lost 0 bases and J 3 bases, leaving 8 bases between the germline ends. This CDR3 comprises 15 residues. CDR1 is SEHNR and CDR2 is FQNEAQ in the germline V gene (reference sequence). DNA for the CDR3: TGTGCCAGCAGCTTAGCTCAGGACTACACCGGGGAGCTGTTTTTT. It codes for CASSLAQDYTGELFF.

The V gene is TRBV18, the J gene TRBJ1-5; D unresolved. Trimming took off 2 bases at V and 0 bases at J, with 11 bases between the two ends. CDR1 KGHSH and CDR2 LQKENI come from the germline V gene. This CDR3 is 16 amino acids long. CDR3 protein: CASSPSSPGSNQPQHF. The CDR3 DNA is TGTGCCAGCTCACCAAGCTCGCCTGGTAGCAATCAGCCCCAGCATTTT. Combining the CDR3 with reference TRBV18 and TRBJ1-5 gives the whole variable domain NAGVMQNPRHLVRRRGQEARLRCSPMKGHSHVYWYRQLPEEGLKFMVYLQKENIIDESGMPKERFSAEFPKEGPSILRIQQVVRGDSAAYFCASSPSSPGSNQPQHFGDGTRLSIL.

This chain connects TRBV19 to TRBJ1-2; tentatively, D is TRBD1 (5 bases). CDR1 is LNHDA and CDR2 is SQIVND in the germline V gene (reference sequence). The CDR3 sequence is 16 residues long. The germline V and J ends were trimmed by 4 bases and 6 bases, with 21 bases remaining between them. Written as DNA, the CDR3 is TGTGCCAGTAGTAGTCCAGGGCCGTGGGTGAGAGATGGCTACACCTTC. Residues: CASSSPGPWVRDGYTF. Full variable domain (remainder filled in from reference TRBV19 and TRBJ1-2): DGGITQSPKYLFRKEGQNVTLSCEQNLNHDAMYWYRQDPGQGLRLIYYSQIVNDFQKGDIAEGYSVSREKKESFPLTVTSAQKNPTAFYLCASSSPGPWVRDGYTFGSGTRLTVV.

The chain uses TRBV11-3 and TRBJ2-2, with 12 bases that match TRBD2. This CDR3 contains 16 residues. Germline values: CDR1 SGHNT, CDR2 YENEEA. Trimming took 4 bases from V and 5 from J; bases not matched to a gene: 5. The CDR3 DNA sequence: TGTGCCAGCAGCTCCACTAGCGGGAGGCGAACCGGGGAGCTGTTTTTT. Protein product: CASSSTSGRRTGELFF.

This clone was seen only once. The chain joins TRBV10-1 to TRBJ1-4, with 10 bases matching TRBD1. CDR1 WNHNN and CDR2 SYGVQD come from the germline V gene (reference sequence). CDR3 length: 14 amino acids. Losses at the gene ends were 3 bases for V and 7 bases for J; bases not matched to a gene: 2. The CDR3 sequence: CASSERTGGEKLFF. The CDR3 nucleotides read TGCGCCAGCAGTGAAAGGACAGGGGGTGAAAAACTGTTTTTT.

The chain is built from TRBV5-1 and TRBJ2-3; D not resolved. The CDR3 loop spans 16 amino acids. In germline, CDR1 is SGHRS, CDR2 YFSETQ. Trimming pared 4 bases from V and 0 bases from J, leaving 15 bases between. CDR3: CASSRTAASSTDTQYF. CDR3 bases: TGCGCCAGCAGCCGGACGGCAGCATCTAGCACAGATACGCAGTATTTT.

This clone was picked up one time. This CDR3 is missing its conserved last phenylalanine or tryptophan, likely due to a read error. It is unclear where the CDR3 begins or ends on the DNA, so no DNA is shown, and the CDR3 is as TCRdb lists it. This chain connects TRBV2 to TRBJ1-1; the D call TRBD1 from the table was never checked on the DNA. Per the germline V gene, CDR1 is SNHLY and CDR2 is FYNNEI. Including both end residues, the CDR3 is 14 amino acids long. The CDR3 spells CASRQEGDRGPLFS.

The chain combines TRBV4-1 with TRBJ2-7; D is ambiguous. Germline CDR1 reads MGHRA; CDR2 reads YSYEKL. This CDR3 is built from 13 residues. The V end lost 0 bases, the J end lost 3 bases, and 6 bases lay between the germline ends. CDR3 amino acids: CASSQDIDYEQYF. In nucleotides, the CDR3 is TGCGCCAGCAGCCAAGACATAGACTACGAGCAGTACTTC.

V usage is TRBV30 and J usage is TRBJ2-5, with 9 bases that match TRBD1. After removal of 5 bases from V and 5 bases from J, the junction contained 9 bases not matched to a gene. This CDR3 spans 14 amino acids. Per the germline V gene, CDR1 is GTSNPN and CDR2 is SVGIG (reference sequence). The CDR3 region is CAWGEQGARETQYF. The CDR3, as DNA: TGTGCCTGGGGAGAACAGGGGGCGCGGGAGACCCAGTACTTC.